The present entry profiles one T cell receptor (beta chain) with its context. Germline V gene sequence: CDR1 SGHVS, CDR2 FNYEAQ. V shed 1 base, J shed 0 bases, and the junction held 2 bases outside the gene matches. The CDR3 has 16 residues. The data derive from a study of blood T cell repertoires in COVID-19. This table comes from immunoSEQ multiplex PCR, and its TCRdb copy is limited to in-frame clones, with some not included. The sample has some 200,000 clones, around 84% seen once. This receptor was obtained from a woman aged 55-75 years who had recovered from COVID-19. Source material: peripheral blood. The chain couples TRBV7-6 to TRBJ2-3; 9 bases are a match to TRBD2. The CDR3 region is CASSLGAGGSTDTQYF. The CDR3 DNA is TGTGCCAGCAGCTTAGGAGCGGGGGGAAGCACAGATACGCAGTATTTT.